One and the same sample provided the 22 T cell receptor beta chains below, sequenced in a study of blood T cell repertoires in COVID-19. Profiling relied on immunoSEQ multiplex PCR, and the TCRdb table lists in-frame clones only, not all of them. The sample shows some 150,000 clones, 85% to 90% of them seen only once. Sequencing was performed on peripheral blood. The receptors come from a woman aged 55-69 years with active COVID-19.

The CDR3 spells CATSDGAMSYNEQFF. In DNA, the CDR3 is TGTGCCACCAGTGATGGGGCGATGTCCTACAATGAGCAGTTCTTC. The chain carries TRBV24-1 and TRBJ2-1, with D perhaps TRBD1 (5 bases). The CDR3 has 15 amino acids. The germline gives CDR1 KGHDR, CDR2 SFDVKD. The ends were cut back, 3 bases at V and 1 base at J, with 9 bases in the middle.

The V call is TRBV15, the J call TRBJ2-3, with TRBD2 matching 12 bases. The ends lost 2 bases at V and 2 bases at J; junction bases unmatched: 5. Per the germline V gene, CDR1 is LNHNV and CDR2 is YYDKDF (reference sequence). The CDR3 runs 17 residues. The CDR3 sequence: CATSRTRTSGNTDTQYF. The DNA of the CDR3 is TGTGCCACCAGCAGAACTAGGACTAGCGGGAACACAGATACGCAGTATTTT.

This chain links TRBV6-5 with TRBJ2-1; no definite D call. The length of the CDR3 is 15 residues. Germline V gene lookup returns CDR1 MNHEY and CDR2 SVGAGI. The germline V and J ends were trimmed by 7 bases and 8 bases, with 21 bases remaining between them. In DNA form, the CDR3 reads TGTGCCAGCACCCCCCCCCATGGCGGTCTGGATGAGCAGTTCTTC. It is translated as CASTPPHGGLDEQFF.

The chain recombines TRBV4-1 with TRBJ2-3; 7 nucleotides align to TRBD1. The germline gives CDR1 MGHRA, CDR2 YSYEKL. V lost 7 bases to trimming and J lost 2 bases; unmatched junction nucleotides: 12. The CDR3 is 16 amino acids. This CDR3 is CASNFGITGVTDTQYF. The CDR3 nucleotides read TGCGCCAGCAACTTCGGCATAACAGGGGTCACAGATACGCAGTATTTT.

V gene TRBV29-1 combines with J gene TRBJ2-2; the match to TRBD2 covers 14 bases. The junction had 6 bases not matched to a gene; V was cut back by 6 bases and J by 3 bases. The CDR3 consists of 16 residues. Germline-derived CDR1 and CDR2 are SQVTM and ANQGSEA. The CDR3 loop reads CSVRGLAGADTGELFF. CDR3 coding DNA: TGCAGCGTAAGGGGACTAGCGGGAGCGGACACCGGGGAGCTGTTTTTT.

The chain links TRBV11-3 to TRBJ2-1; 10 nucleotides line up with TRBD2. This CDR3 is built from 17 residues. Germline V gives CDR1 SGHNT, CDR2 YENEEA. The V gene end was trimmed by 5 bases and the J gene end by 7 bases; junction bases not matched to a gene: 14. CDR3 amino acids: CASSLGSLAGGRNEQFF. CDR3 bases: TGTGCCAGCAGCCTGGGATCATTAGCGGGAGGTCGGAATGAGCAGTTCTTC.

The chain links TRBV6-1 to TRBJ1-3; weak D call: TRBD1 (6 bases). The CDR3 runs to 16 residues. V lost 4 bases and J 4 bases, leaving 17 bases between the germline ends. Germline-derived CDR1 and CDR2 are MNHNS and SASEGT. DNA for the CDR3: TGTGCCAGCAGTGCCCGGGACACTTCGATAGGAAACACCATATATTTT. This sequence encodes CASSARDTSIGNTIYF.

This chain joins TRBV28 and TRBJ1-5; D remains ambiguous. The CDR3 totals 15 residues. V dropped 1 base and J dropped 1 base, with 8 bases sitting between them. Germline lookup yields CDR1 MDHEN and CDR2 SYDVKM. The CDR3 reads CASSLSRRSNQPQHF. CDR3 nucleotide sequence: TGTGCCAGCAGTTTATCCAGGAGGAGCAATCAGCCCCAGCATTTT.

The chain's CDR3 is CASSSSGTRRHNEQFF. In DNA form, the CDR3 reads TGTGCCAGCAGTTCCTCCGGGACTAGACGACACAATGAGCAGTTCTTC. The chain is built from TRBV28 and TRBJ2-1, with TRBD2 matching over 8 bases. Unmatched junction bases numbered 10, after V lost 4 bases and J lost 5 bases. The CDR3 covers 16 residues. CDR1 is MDHEN and CDR2 is SYDVKM in the germline V gene.

This chain connects TRBV25-1 to TRBJ1-2, with D unresolved. With 5 bases removed from V and 2 bases from J, the gap between germline ends came to 12 bases. CDR3 length: 14 amino acids. Germline lookup yields CDR1 MGHDK and CDR2 SYGVNS. The CDR3, as DNA: TGTGCCAGCAGTTTCCACAGCATGAACTATGGCTACACCTTC. Its translation is CASSFHSMNYGYTF.

The CDR3 DNA is TGTGCCAGCTCACCACGACAGGGGGTCTCCTACGAGCAGTACTTC. Translated: CASSPRQGVSYEQYF. V is TRBV18 and J is TRBJ2-7, with TRBD1 matching over 9 bases. With V trimmed by 1 base and J by 0 bases, 1 base remained unmatched. The CDR3 extends over 15 amino acids. CDR1 and CDR2 (germline): KGHSH, LQKENI.

The chain is built from TRBV6-2 or TRBV6-3 and TRBJ2-2; D unresolved. The germline V gene encodes CDR1 MNHEY and CDR2 SVGEGT. V lost 4 bases, J lost 4 bases, and 7 bases lay in between. The length of the CDR3 is 13 residues. The CDR3 sequence is CASSSDFTGELFF. The CDR3 DNA follows: TGTGCCAGCAGTTCCGACTTCACCGGGGAGCTGTTTTTT.

The V gene is TRBV28, the J gene TRBJ1-2, with 7 bases lining up with TRBD1. CDR1 and CDR2 from the germline V gene are MDHEN and SYDVKM. The CDR3 covers 14 residues. Trimming cost V 6 bases and J 4 bases; bases outside gene matches: 8. The CDR3 nucleotides read TGTGCCAGCAGATGGACAGGAAAAAGCTATGGCTACACCTTC. Its translation is CASRWTGKSYGYTF.

V and J are TRBV12-3 or TRBV12-4 and TRBJ1-5; weak D call: TRBD1 (5 bases). The CDR3 sequence is 13 residues long. Trimming stripped 5 bases from V and 11 bases from J, with 16 bases between. The chain's CDR3 is CASSIPNRPTQHF. In nucleotides, the CDR3 is TGTGCCAGCAGTATTCCAAACAGGCCCACCCAGCATTTT.

The chain recombines TRBV30 with TRBJ2-1; TRBD1 matches 10 bases. CDR3 size: 15 residues. Trimming cost V 1 base and J 7 bases; bases outside gene matches: 7. Germline V gene sequence: CDR1 GTSNPN, CDR2 SVGIG (reference sequence). The CDR3 loop reads CAWSGGWTGGNEQFF. DNA of the CDR3: TGTGCCTGGAGTGGTGGCTGGACAGGGGGAAATGAGCAGTTCTTC.

The chain carries TRBV7-9 and TRBJ1-1; D is unresolved. From germline, CDR1 is SEHNR and CDR2 FQNEAQ (reference sequence). The CDR3 extends over 16 amino acids. V dropped 1 base and J dropped 5 bases, with 17 bases sitting between them. CDR3 region: CASSLDLNLVPTEAFF. The DNA of the CDR3 is TGTGCCAGCAGCTTAGACCTAAACCTCGTGCCAACTGAAGCTTTCTTT.

The V and J genes are TRBV7-9 and TRBJ2-7, with 7 bases aligning to TRBD1. Trimming at V came to 5 bases and at J to 0 bases, leaving 10 bases not matched to a gene. CDR1 and CDR2 (germline): SEHNR, FQNEAQ (reference sequence). The CDR3 consists of 16 residues. The CDR3 DNA follows: TGTGCCAGCAGCCCGTACAGGGGCGACTACTCCTACGAGCAGTACTTC. This translates into CASSPYRGDYSYEQYF.

The V gene is TRBV18, the J gene TRBJ2-1; 7 nucleotides match TRBD2. Germline trimming cut 3 bases from V and 6 bases from J; bases unmatched to any gene: 8. Germline lookup yields CDR1 KGHSH and CDR2 LQKENI. The CDR3 is 15 amino acids. The CDR3 sequence: CASSPRELAANEQFF. CDR3 DNA sequence: TGTGCCAGCTCACCTAGGGAGCTAGCGGCCAATGAGCAGTTCTTC.

The V call is TRBV4-3, the J call TRBJ2-1, with 7 bases aligning to TRBD2. Germline values: CDR1 LGHNA, CDR2 YSLEER. The length of the CDR3 is 16 residues. V shed 4 bases, J shed 5 bases, and the junction held 11 bases outside the gene matches. This chain's CDR3 is CASSRGGTNRHNEQFF. The CDR3 bases are TGCGCCAGCAGCCGGGGGGGAACCAACCGACACAATGAGCAGTTCTTC.

This chain joins TRBV12-3 or TRBV12-4 and TRBJ1-2; D perhaps matches TRBD1 (6 bases). The CDR3 loop spans 11 amino acids. The V and J ends lost 9 bases and 4 bases respectively, with 9 bases between them. The CDR3 DNA follows: TGTGCCAGTGGACAGCCCTATGGCTACACCTTC. This encodes CASGQPYGYTF.

This chain uses TRBV25-1 with TRBJ1-2, with D perhaps matching TRBD1 (5 bases). V gave up 7 bases and J gave up 8 bases, with 20 bases separating them. Germline V gives CDR1 MGHDK, CDR2 SYGVNS. The CDR3 runs 14 residues. Here the CDR3 reads CASTSAGPARGYTF. In DNA, the CDR3 is TGTGCCAGCACCTCGGCGGGGCCCGCGAGGGGCTACACCTTC.

The chain is built from TRBV11-2 and TRBJ2-3, with 11 bases identical to TRBD2. V trimming: 8 bases; J trimming: 2 bases; junction bases outside the gene matches: 12. Germline V CDR1 and CDR2: SGHAT, FQNNGV. The CDR3 runs 17 residues. CDR3 sequence: CASSSRSGRGATDTQYF. CDR3 nucleotides: TGTGCCAGCTCTTCCCGTAGCGGGAGGGGGGCCACAGATACGCAGTATTTT. The variable domain in full, completed from reference TRBV11-2 and TRBJ2-3, reads EAGVAQSPRYKIIEKRQSVAFWCNPISGHATLYWYQQILGQGPKLLIQFQNNGVVDDSQLPKDRFSAERLKGVDSTLKIQPAKLEDSAVYLCASSSRSGRGATDTQYFGPGTRLTVL.